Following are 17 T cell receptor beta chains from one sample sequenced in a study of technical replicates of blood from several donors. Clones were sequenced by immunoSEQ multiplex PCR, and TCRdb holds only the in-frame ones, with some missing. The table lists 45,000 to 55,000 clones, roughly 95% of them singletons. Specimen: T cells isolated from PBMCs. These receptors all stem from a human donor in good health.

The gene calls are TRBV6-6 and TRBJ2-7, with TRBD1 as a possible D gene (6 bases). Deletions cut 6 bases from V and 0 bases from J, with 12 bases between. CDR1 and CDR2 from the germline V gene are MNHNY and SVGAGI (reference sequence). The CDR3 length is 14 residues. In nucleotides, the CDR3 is TGTGCCAGCAGATACAGGGAGAACTCCTACGAGCAGTACTTC. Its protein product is CASRYRENSYEQYF.

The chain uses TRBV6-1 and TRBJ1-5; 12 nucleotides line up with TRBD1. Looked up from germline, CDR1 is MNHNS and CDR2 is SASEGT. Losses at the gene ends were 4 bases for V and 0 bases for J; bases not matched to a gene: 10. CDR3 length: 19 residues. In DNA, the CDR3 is TGTGCCAGCAGTGGGTCCGGGACAGGGGGCTTCTTTAGCAATCAGCCCCAGCATTTT. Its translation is CASSGSGTGGFFSNQPQHF.

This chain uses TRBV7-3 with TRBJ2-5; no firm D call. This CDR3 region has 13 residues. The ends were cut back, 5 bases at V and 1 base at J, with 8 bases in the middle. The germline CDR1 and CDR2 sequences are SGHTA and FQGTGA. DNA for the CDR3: TGTGCCAGCAGCCCCATCCCCCAAGAGACCCAGTACTTC. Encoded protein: CASSPIPQETQYF. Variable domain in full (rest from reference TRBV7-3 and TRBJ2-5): GAGVSQTPSNKVTEKGKYVELRCDPISGHTALYWYRQSLGQGPEFLIYFQGTGAADDSGLPNDRFFAVRPEGSVSTLKIQRTERGDSAVYLCASSPIPQETQYFGPGTRLLVL.

The CDR3 spells CASSELQGFGANVLTF. The CDR3 DNA follows: TGTGCCAGCAGTGAATTACAGGGGTTCGGGGCCAACGTCCTGACTTTC. This chain links TRBV6-1 with TRBJ2-6; 7 bases align to TRBD1. This CDR3 has 16 amino acids. The ends lost 2 bases at V and 4 bases at J; junction bases unmatched: 5. The germline V gene has CDR1 MNHNS and CDR2 SASEGT.

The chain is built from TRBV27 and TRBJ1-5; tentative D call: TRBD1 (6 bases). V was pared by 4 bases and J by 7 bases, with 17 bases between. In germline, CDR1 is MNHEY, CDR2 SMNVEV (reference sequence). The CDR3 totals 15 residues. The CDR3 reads CASSSSWAGEQPQHF. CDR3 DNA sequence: TGTGCCAGCAGTTCTAGCTGGGCAGGGGAACAGCCCCAGCATTTT.

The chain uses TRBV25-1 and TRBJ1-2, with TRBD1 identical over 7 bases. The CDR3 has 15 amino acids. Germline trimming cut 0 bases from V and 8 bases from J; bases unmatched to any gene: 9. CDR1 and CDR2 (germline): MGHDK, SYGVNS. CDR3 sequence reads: CASSEYNEGAQGYTF. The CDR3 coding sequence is TGTGCCAGCAGTGAATATAATGAGGGGGCGCAGGGCTACACCTTC.

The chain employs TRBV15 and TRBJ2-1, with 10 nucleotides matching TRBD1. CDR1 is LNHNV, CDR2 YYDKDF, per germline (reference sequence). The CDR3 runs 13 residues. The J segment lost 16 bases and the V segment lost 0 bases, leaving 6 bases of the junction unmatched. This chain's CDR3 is CATSRDPGTGEFF. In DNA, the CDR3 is TGTGCCACCAGCAGAGATCCCGGGACAGGGGAATTCTTC.

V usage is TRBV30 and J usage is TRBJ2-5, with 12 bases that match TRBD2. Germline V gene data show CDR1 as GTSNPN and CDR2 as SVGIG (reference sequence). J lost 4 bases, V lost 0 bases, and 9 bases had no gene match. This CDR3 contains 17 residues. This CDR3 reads CAWSVLHPSGRAETQYF. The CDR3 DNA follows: TGTGCCTGGAGTGTTCTACACCCTAGCGGGAGGGCAGAGACCCAGTACTTC.

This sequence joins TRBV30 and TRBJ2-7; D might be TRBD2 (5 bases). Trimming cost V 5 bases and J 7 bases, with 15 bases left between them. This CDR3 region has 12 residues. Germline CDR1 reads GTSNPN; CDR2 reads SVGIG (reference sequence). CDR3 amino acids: CAWVLGGYEQYF. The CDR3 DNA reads TGTGCCTGGGTTCTCGGCGGGTATGAGCAGTACTTC.

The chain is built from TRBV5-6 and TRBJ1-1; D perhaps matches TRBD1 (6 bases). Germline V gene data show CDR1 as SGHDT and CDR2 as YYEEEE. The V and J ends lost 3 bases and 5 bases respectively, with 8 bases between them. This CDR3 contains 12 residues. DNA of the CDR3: TGTGCCAGCAGCTGGGGGACAACTGAAGCTTTCTTT. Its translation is CASSWGTTEAFF.

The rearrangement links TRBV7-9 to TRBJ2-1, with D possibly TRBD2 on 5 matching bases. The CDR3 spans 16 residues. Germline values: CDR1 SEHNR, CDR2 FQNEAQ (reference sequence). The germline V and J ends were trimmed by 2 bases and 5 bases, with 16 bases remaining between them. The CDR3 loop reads CASSLSGNVADNEQFF. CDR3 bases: TGTGCCAGCAGCTTATCGGGGAACGTCGCGGACAATGAGCAGTTCTTC.

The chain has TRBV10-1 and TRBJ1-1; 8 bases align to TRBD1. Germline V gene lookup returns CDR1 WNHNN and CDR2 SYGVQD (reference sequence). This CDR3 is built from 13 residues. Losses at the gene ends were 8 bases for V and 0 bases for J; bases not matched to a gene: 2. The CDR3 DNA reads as TGCGCCAGCGCGGGACAGGTGAACACTGAAGCTTTCTTT. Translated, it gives CASAGQVNTEAFF.

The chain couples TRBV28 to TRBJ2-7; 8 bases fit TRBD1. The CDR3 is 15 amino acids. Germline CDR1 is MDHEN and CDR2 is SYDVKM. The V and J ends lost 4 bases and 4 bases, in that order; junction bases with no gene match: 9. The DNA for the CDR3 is TGTGCCAGCAGTTCATCCGGGACAGGCTCGTACGAGCAGTACTTC. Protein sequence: CASSSSGTGSYEQYF. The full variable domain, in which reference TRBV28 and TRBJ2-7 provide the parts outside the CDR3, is DVKVTQSSRYLVKRTGEKVFLECVQDMDHENMFWYRQDPGLGLRLIYFSYDVKMKEKGDIPEGYSVSREKKERFSLILESASTNQTSMYLCASSSSGTGSYEQYFGPGTRLTVT.

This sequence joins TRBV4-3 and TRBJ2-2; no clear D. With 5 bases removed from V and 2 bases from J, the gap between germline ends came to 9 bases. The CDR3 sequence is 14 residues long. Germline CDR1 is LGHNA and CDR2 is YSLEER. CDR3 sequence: CASSGRPNTGELFF. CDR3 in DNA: TGCGCCAGCAGCGGCAGGCCTAACACCGGGGAGCTGTTTTTT.

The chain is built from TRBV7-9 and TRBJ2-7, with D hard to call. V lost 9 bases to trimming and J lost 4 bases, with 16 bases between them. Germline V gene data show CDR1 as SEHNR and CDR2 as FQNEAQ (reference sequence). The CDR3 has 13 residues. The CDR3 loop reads CAREEVSAYEQYF. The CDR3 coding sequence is TGTGCCAGGGAAGAGGTGTCGGCTTACGAGCAGTACTTC.

The CDR3 is CASSPRDLDTQYF. The CDR3, as DNA: TGTGCCAGCAGCCCTCGGGATTTGGATACCCAGTACTTC. The J gene is TRBJ2-5, the V gene TRBV11-3; perhaps TRBD2 as D (5 bases). CDR1 and CDR2 (germline): SGHNT, YENEEA. This CDR3 region has 13 residues. V gave up 5 bases and J gave up 8 bases, with 15 bases separating them.

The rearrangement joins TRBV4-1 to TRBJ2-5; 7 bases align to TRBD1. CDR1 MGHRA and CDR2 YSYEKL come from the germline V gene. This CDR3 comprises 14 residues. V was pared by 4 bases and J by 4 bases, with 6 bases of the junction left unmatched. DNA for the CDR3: TGCGCCAGCAGCCCACAGGGGTCTGGAGAGACCCAGTACTTC. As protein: CASSPQGSGETQYF.